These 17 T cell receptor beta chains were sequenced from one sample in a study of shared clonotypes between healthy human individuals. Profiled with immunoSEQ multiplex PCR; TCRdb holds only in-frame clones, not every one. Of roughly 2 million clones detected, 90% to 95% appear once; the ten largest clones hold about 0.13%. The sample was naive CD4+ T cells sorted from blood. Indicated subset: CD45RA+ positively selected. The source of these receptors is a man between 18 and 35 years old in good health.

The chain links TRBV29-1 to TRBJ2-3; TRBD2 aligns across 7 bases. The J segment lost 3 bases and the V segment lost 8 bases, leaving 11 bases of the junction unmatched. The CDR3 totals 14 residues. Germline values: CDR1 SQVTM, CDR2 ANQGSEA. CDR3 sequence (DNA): TGCAGCTCATCGGGGAGGGTGGGGACAGATACGCAGTATTTT. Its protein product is CSSSGRVGTDTQYF.

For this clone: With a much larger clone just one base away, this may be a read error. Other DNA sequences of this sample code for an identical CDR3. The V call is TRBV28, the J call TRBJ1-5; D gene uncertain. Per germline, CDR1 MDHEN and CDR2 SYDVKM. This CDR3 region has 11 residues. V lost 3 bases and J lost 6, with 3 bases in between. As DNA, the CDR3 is TGTGCCAGCAGTTTGAGTCAGCCCCAGCATTTT. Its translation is CASSLSQPQHF.

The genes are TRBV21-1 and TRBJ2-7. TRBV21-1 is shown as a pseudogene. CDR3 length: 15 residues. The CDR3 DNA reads TGTGCCCAAAATAGGGGACGGGACCCCCTGGAGGAGCAGTACTTC. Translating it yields CAQNRGRDPLEEQYF.

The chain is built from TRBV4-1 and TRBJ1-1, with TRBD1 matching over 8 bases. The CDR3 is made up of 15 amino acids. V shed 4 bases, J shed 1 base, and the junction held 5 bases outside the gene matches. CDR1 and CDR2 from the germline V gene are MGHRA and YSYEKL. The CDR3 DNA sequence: TGCGCCAGCAGCCTAAGCGGACAGGGGAACACTGAAGCTTTCTTT. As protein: CASSLSGQGNTEAFF.

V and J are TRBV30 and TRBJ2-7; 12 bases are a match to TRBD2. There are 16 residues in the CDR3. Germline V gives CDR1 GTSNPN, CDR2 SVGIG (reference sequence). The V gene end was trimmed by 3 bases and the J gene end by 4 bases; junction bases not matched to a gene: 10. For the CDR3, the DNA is TGTGCCTGGAGCGCCGGCCGGACTAGCGGGAAATACGAGCAGTACTTC. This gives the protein CAWSAGRTSGKYEQYF.

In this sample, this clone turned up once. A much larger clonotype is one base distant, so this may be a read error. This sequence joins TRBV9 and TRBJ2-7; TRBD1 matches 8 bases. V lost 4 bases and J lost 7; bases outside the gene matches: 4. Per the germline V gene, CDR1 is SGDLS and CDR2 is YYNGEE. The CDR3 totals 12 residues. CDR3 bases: TGTGCCAGCAGCCCACAGGGGGGAGAGCAGTACTTC. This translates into CASSPQGGEQYF.

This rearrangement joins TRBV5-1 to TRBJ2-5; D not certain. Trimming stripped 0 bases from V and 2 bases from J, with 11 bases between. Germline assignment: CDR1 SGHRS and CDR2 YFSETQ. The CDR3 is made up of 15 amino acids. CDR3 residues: CASSLAQQLQETQYF. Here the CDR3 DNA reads TGCGCCAGCAGCTTGGCCCAACAGTTACAAGAGACCCAGTACTTC.

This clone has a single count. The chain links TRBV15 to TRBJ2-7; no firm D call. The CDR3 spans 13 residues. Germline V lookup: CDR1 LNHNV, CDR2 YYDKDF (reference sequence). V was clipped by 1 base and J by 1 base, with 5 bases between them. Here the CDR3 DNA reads TGTGCCACCAGCAGAGGAAGGTCCTACGAGCAGTACTTC. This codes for CATSRGRSYEQYF.

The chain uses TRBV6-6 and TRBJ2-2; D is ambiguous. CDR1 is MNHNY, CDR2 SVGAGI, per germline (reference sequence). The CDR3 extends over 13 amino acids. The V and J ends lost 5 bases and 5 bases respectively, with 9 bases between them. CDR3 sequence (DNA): TGTGCCAGCAGTCAACAGACGACCGGGGAGCTGTTTTTT. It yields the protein CASSQQTTGELFF.

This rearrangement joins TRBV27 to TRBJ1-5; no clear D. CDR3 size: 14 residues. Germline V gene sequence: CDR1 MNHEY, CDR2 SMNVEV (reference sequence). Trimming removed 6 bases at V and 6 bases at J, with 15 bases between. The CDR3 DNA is TGTGCCAGCAGCCCCTCCGAGAGTTTTCAGCCCCAGCATTTT. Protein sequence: CASSPSESFQPQHF.

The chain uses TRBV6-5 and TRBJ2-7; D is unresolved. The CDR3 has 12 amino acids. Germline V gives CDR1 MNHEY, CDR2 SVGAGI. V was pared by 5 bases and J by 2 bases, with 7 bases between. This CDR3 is CASSPDPYEQYF. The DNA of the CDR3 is TGTGCCAGCAGTCCGGACCCCTACGAGCAGTACTTC.

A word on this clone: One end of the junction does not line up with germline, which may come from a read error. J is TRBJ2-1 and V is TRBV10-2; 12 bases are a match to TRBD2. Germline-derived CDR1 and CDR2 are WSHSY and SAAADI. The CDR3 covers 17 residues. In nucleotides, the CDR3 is TGCGCCAGCATTGAGACTAGCGGGAGATCTTTGGTTAATGAGCAGTTCTTC. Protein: CASIETSGRSLVNEQFF.

CDR3: CASSLRRDQETQYF. As DNA, the CDR3 is TGTGCCAGCAGCTTAAGGAGGGATCAGGAGACCCAGTACTTC. The chain uses TRBV7-2 and TRBJ2-5; D possibly corresponds to TRBD2 (6 bases). Trimming removed 2 bases at V and 5 bases at J, with 12 bases between. Germline lookup yields CDR1 SGHTA and CDR2 FQGNSA. The length of the CDR3 is 14 residues.

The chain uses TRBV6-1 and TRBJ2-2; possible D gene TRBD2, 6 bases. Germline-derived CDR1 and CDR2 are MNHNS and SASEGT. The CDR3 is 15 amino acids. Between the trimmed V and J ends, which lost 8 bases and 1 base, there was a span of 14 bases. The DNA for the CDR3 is TGTGCCAGCGGTGCAAGACTAGGGAACACCGGGGAGCTGTTTTTT. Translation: CASGARLGNTGELFF.

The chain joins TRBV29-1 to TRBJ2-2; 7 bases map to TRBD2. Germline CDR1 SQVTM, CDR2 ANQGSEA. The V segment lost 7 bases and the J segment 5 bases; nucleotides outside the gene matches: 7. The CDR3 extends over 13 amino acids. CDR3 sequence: CSASFGGTGELFF. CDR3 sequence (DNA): TGCAGCGCGAGTTTCGGGGGGACCGGGGAGCTGTTTTTT.

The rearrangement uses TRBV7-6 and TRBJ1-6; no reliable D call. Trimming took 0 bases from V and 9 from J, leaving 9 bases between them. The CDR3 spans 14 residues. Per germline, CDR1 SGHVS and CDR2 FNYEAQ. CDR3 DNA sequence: TGTGCCAGCAGCTTAGCGACAAGAAGTTCACCCCTCCACTTT. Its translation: CASSLATRSSPLHF. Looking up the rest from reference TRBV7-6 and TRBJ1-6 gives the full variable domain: GAGVSQSPRYKVTKRGQDVALRCDPISGHVSLYWYRQALGQGPEFLTYFNYEAQQDKSGLPNDRFSAERPEGSISTLTIQRTEQRDSAMYRCASSLATRSSPLHFGNGTRLTVT.

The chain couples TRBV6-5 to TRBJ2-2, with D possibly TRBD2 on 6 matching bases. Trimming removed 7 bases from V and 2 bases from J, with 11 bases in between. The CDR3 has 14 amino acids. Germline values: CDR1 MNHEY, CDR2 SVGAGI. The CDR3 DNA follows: TGTGCCAGCAAACGGGACTTAAACACCGGGGAGCTGTTTTTT. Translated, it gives CASKRDLNTGELFF.